The rows below give T cell receptor beta chains drawn from one sample of a study of tumor-infiltrating lymphocytes in primary liver carcinoma. TCRdb re-called the multiplex PCR reads through MiXCR, storing one row per CDR3 protein. The sample comprises fewer than 400,000 distinct CDR3 sequences, 60% to 80% of which are singletons, and about 8.4% rests with the top ten. The sequenced sample was peripheral blood. Receptors were obtained from a man aged 40-50 years with primary liver carcinoma and hepatitis B virus infection. CDR3s include the opening cysteine and the closing phenylalanine or tryptophan. The D gene is left open where the match is weak. The size entry is marked missing in some rows and otherwise reads once, few, many or a size class.

>many|TRBJ2-1|NA|TRBV6-1
CASTPGSSYNEQFF
TGTGCCAGCACTCCAGGAAGCTCCTACAATGAGCAGTTCTTC
>many|TRBJ1-2|NA|TRBV6-2/TRBV6-3
CASSLGNYGYTF
TGTGCCAGCAGCTTAGGGAACTATGGCTACACCTTC
>many|TRBJ2-1|TRBD2|TRBV5-1
CASSLSAGVYNEQFF
TGCGCCAGCAGCTTGTCTGCGGGGGTATACAATGAGCAGTTCTTC
>once|TRBJ2-4|TRBD2|TRBV6-1
CASSEVGSGRAENIQYF
TGTGCCAGCAGTGAAGTGGGTAGCGGGAGAGCCGAAAACATTCAGTACTTC
>NA|TRBJ2-2|TRBD2|TRBV12-5
CASGSSSGRNTRELFF
TGTGCTAGTGGTAGTTCTAGCGGGAGGAACACCAGGGAGCTGTTTTTT
>NA|TRBJ2-4|NA|TRBV5-4
CASSPKAKNNQYF
TGTGCGAGCAGCCCGAAAGCCAAAAACAATCAGTACTTC
>many|TRBJ2-7|NA|TRBV5-6
CASSLQGKNYEQYF
TGTGCCAGCAGCTTACAGGGAAAGAACTACGAGCAGTACTTC
>NA|TRBJ2-7|NA|TRBV5-1
CASSLVGTVNYYEQYF
TGCGCCAGCAGCTTGGTCGGGACCGTGAATTACTACGAGCAGTACTTC
>NA|TRBJ1-1|NA|TRBV6-1
CASTERGNTEAFF
TGTGCCAGCACTGAAAGGGGGAACACTGAAGCTTTCTTT
>NA|TRBJ2-1|NA|TRBV6-6
CASSYGGASYNEQLF
TGTGCCAGTAGTTACGGCGGGGCATCCTATAATGAGCAGTTATTC
>NA|TRBJ1-5|NA|TRBV7-8
CASIPYSPGGSNQPQHF
TGTGCCAGCATCCCATACAGTCCGGGGGGAAGCAATCAGCCCCAGCATTTT
>NA|TRBJ1-1|NA|TRBV6-5
CASSSSINTEAFF
TGTGCCAGCAGTTCCTCAATAAACACTGAAGCTTTCTTT
>NA|TRBJ2-1|TRBD2|TRBV4-2
CASSFSGGLYYEQFF
TGTGCTAGCAGCTTCAGCGGGGGCCTTTACTATGAGCAGTTCTTC
>NA|TRBJ2-1|TRBD2|TRBV7-9
CASCPETSGTNNEQFF
TGTGCCAGCTGCCCAGAGACTAGCGGGACTAACAATGAGCAGTTCTTC
>NA|TRBJ2-1|TRBD2|TRBV5-1
CASSFPGGRDNEQFF
TGCGCCAGCAGCTTCCCTGGCGGGAGGGACAATGAGCAGTTCTTC
>NA|TRBJ2-1|TRBD2|TRBV11-3
CASSLKPGTNGNEQFF
TGTGCCAGTAGCTTAAAGCCCGGGACTAACGGAAATGAGCAGTTCTTC
>NA|TRBJ2-7|TRBD2|TRBV11-3
CASSLDWTSAEQCF
TGTGCCAGCAGCTTAGATTGGACTAGCGCCGAGCAATGCTTC